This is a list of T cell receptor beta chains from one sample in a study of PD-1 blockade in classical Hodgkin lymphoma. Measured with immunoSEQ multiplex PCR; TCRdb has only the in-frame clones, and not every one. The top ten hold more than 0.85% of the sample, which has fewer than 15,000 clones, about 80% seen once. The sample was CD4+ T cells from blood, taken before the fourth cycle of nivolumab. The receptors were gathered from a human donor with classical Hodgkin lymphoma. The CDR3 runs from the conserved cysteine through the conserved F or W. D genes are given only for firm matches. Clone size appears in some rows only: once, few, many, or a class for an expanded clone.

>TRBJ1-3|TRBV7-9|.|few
CASSSSGYNTIYF
TGTGCCAGCAGCTCATCGGGCTATAACACCATATATTTT
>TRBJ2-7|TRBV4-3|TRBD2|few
CASSQEAGSRGYEQYF
TGCGCCAGCAGCCAAGAAGCGGGAAGTCGGGGCTACGAGCAGTACTTC
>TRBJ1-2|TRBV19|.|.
CASSPLEGPLYYGYTF
TGTGCCAGTAGCCCTCTTGAGGGACCACTTTACTATGGCTACACCTTC
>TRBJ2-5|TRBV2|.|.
CALTGQLIQETQYF
TGTGCTCTAACCGGACAGCTCATTCAAGAGACCCAGTACTTC
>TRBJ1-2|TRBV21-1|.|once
CASSPGTGVRTNYGYTF
TGTGCCAGCAGCCCCGGGACAGGGGTCCGTACTAACTATGGCTACACCTTC
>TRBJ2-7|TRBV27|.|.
CASRRQGGSYEQYF
TGTGCCAGCAGACGACAGGGAGGGTCCTACGAGCAGTACTTC
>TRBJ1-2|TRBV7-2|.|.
CASSPSDRKNYGYTF
TGTGCCAGCAGCCCCTCTGACAGGAAAAACTATGGCTACACCTTC
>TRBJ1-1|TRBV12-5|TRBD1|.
CASGLVRGTGVNTEAFF
TGTGCTAGTGGTTTGGTACGCGGGACAGGAGTGAACACTGAAGCTTTCTTT
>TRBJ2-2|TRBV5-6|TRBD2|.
CASTGLAIAGELFF
TGTGCCAGCACCGGACTAGCGATAGCCGGGGAGCTGTTTTTT
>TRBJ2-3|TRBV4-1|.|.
CASSFPAGEVASHLTDTQYF
TGCGCCAGCAGCTTCCCGGCCGGGGAGGTGGCCTCACACCTTACAGATACGCAGTATTTT
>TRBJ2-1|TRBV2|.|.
CASSGEPSYNEQFF
TGTGCCAGCAGTGGGGAACCATCGTACAATGAGCAGTTCTTC
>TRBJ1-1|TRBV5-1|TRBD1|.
CASSFDRGNTEAFF
TGCGCCAGCAGCTTTGACAGGGGGAACACTGAAGCTTTCTTT
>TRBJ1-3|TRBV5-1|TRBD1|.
CASRPGQANTIYF
TGCGCCAGCAGGCCGGGACAGGCCAACACCATATATTTT
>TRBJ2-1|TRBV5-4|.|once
CASSLEAVDNEQFF
TGTGCCAGCAGCTTAGAGGCGGTCGACAATGAGCAGTTCTTC
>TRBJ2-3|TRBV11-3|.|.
CASSLGRGGDSTDTQYF
TGTGCCAGCAGCTTAGGGCGCGGCGGGGATAGCACAGATACGCAGTATTTT
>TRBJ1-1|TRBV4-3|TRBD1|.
CASSQEDRDGTEAFF
TGCGCCAGCAGCCAAGAGGACAGGGATGGTACTGAAGCTTTCTTT
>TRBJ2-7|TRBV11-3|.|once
CASSLEREQYF
TGTGCCAGCAGCTTAGAGCGAGAGCAGTACTTC
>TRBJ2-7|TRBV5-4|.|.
CASIVQGQNEQYF
TGTGCCAGCATAGTACAGGGTCAGAACGAGCAGTACTTC
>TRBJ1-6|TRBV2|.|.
CASSEELRSNSPLHF
TGTGCCAGCAGTGAAGAGTTAAGGTCTAATTCACCCCTCCACTTT
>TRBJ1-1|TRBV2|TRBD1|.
CASIRGTGLANTEAFF
TGTGCCAGCATTCGAGGGACAGGGTTGGCGAACACTGAAGCTTTCTTT
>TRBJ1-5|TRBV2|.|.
CASSEEAGAQPQHF
TGTGCCAGCAGTGAAGAAGCAGGGGCTCAGCCCCAGCATTTT
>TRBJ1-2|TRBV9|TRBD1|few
CASSVGDRDGYTF
TGTGCCAGCAGCGTAGGGGACAGAGATGGCTACACCTTC
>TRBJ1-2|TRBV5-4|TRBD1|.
CASSPPWDRARNYGYTF
TGTGCCAGCAGCCCCCCTTGGGACAGGGCGCGAAACTATGGCTACACCTTC
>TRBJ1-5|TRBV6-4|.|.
CASSFLGISNQPQHF
TGTGCCAGCAGCTTCCTTGGGATAAGCAATCAGCCCCAGCATTTT
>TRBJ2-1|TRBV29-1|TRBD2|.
CSGKTSGRTDEQFF
TGCAGCGGAAAAACTAGCGGGAGGACGGATGAGCAGTTCTTC
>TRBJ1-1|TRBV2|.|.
CASREGEVRTEAFF
TGTGCCAGCAGGGAGGGAGAGGTGAGGACTGAAGCTTTCTTT
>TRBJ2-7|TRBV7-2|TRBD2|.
CASSLVAGGPAMGYF
TGTGCCAGCAGCTTGGTAGCGGGAGGGCCAGCAATGGGGTACTTC
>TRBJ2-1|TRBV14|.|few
CASSPQGLGEQFF
TGTGCCAGCAGTCCACAGGGCCTAGGTGAGCAGTTCTTC
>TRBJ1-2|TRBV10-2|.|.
CASRQDNYGYTF
TGCGCCAGCAGACAGGATAACTATGGCTACACCTTC
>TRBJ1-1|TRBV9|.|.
CASSASGGRGEAFF
TGTGCCAGCAGCGCTTCGGGGGGGCGCGGTGAAGCTTTCTTT
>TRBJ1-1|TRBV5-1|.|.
CASSLGGNTEAFF
TGCGCCAGCAGCTTAGGGGGGAACACTGAAGCTTTCTTT
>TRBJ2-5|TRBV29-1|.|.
CSVDRGGIGQGTQYF
TGCAGCGTAGACAGAGGAGGGATCGGGCAGGGGACCCAGTACTTC
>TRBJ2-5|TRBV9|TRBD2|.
CASSATRLAGGPGQETQYF
TGTGCCAGCAGCGCAACGAGACTAGCGGGAGGGCCGGGGCAAGAGACCCAGTACTTC